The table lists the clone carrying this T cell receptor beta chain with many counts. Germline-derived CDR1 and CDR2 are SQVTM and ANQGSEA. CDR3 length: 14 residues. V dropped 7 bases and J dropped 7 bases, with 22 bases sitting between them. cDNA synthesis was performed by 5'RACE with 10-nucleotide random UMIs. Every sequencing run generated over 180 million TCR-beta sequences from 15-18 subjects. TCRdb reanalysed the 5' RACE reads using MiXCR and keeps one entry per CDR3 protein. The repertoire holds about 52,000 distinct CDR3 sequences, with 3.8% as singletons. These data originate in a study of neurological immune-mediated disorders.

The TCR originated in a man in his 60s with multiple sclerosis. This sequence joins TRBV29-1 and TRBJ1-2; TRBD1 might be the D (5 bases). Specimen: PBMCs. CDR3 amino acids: CSAARLGQIGGYTF. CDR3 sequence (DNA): TGCAGCGCTGCCAGACTGGGGCAGATTGGTGGCTACACCTTC.